This T cell receptor (beta chain) emerged from a study of vaccination and CD4 T cells after COVID-19. Across the study: Samples after vaccination came a median roughly 74 days past dose two, ranging 14 to 241.

Notes on this clonotype: Its antigen is still unknown.

Study-level results: A median of roughly 87% of reactive clones, in convalescent patients, became evident only post-vaccination. Spike mono-reactivity was evident in 304 of the 307 vaccine-specific clones derived from convalescent patients.

Cultured CD4+ T-cell DNA underwent Oncomine TCR Beta short-read sequencing. Investigators obtained genomic DNA by extraction from cultured CD4+ T cells. From the PCR reads, TCRdb called clonotypes with MiXCR, one entry per CDR3 protein. The repertoire has 8,500 to 10,000 distinct CDR3 sequences, 64% of them found once; the top ten carry about 31%. The treatment here: roughly 11-day PBMC culture with coronavirus spike peptide pools or control peptides (ViraFEST assay). Germline CDR1 KGHSH, CDR2 LQKENI. The CDR3 loop spans 15 amino acids. Trimming cost V 6 bases and J 4 bases, with 18 bases left between them.

The specimen was CD4+ T cells from blood, cultured in vitro. This TCR derives from a human donor who had recovered from COVID-19. The J gene is TRBJ1-2, the V gene TRBV18; D uncertain. The CDR3 bases are TGTGCCAGCTCGCAGACGACGGAGGGTGGCTATGGCTACACCTTC. It yields the protein CASSQTTEGGYGYTF.